This TCR beta chain appears in the sequencing data of a study of control samples from healthy donors and cancer patients. Sequencing was performed with immunoSEQ multiplex PCR; in TCRdb, only in-frame clones are kept and a portion is missing. The data hold approximately 140,000 clones, with about 90% observed a single time. The sequenced sample was blood. This TCR derives from a man younger than 30 in good health.

CDR3 DNA: TGCAGTGCTAGTGGGAAGGGGGTCTCTGGAAACACCATATATTTT. Translating gives CSASGKGVSGNTIYF. V gene TRBV20-1 combines with J gene TRBJ1-3; tentative D call: TRBD1 (6 bases). The CDR3 contains 15 residues. Between the trimmed V and J ends, which lost 3 bases and 0 bases, there was a span of 12 bases. Germline V gene sequence: CDR1 DFQATT, CDR2 SNEGSKA (reference sequence).